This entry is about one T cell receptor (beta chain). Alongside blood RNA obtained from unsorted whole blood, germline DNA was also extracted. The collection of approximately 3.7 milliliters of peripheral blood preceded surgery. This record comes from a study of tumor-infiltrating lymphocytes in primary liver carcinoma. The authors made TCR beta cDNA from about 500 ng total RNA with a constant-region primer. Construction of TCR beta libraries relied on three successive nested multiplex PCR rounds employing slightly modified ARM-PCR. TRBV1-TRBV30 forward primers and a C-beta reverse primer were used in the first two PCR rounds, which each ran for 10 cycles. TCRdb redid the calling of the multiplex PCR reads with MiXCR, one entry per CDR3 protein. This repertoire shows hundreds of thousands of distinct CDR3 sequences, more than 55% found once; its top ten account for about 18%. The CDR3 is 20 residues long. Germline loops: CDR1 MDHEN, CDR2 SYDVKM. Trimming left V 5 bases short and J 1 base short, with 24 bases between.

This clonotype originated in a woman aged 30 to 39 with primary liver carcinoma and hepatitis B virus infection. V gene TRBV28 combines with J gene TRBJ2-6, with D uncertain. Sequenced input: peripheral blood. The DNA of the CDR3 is TGTGCCAGCAGTCCCTCCCCCCCGTGGGTTACCCAATCTGGGGCCAACGTCCTGACTTTC. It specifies CASSPSPPWVTQSGANVLTF.